The 3 T cell receptor beta chains below were found in one sample sequenced in a study of T cell changes during pregnancy in multiple sclerosis. Produced via immunoSEQ multiplex PCR; TCRdb's table is partial and in-frame only. The sample gives some 33,000 clones, around 91% of which show up once; around 3.6% is in the top ten. This specimen was CD8+ T cells from peripheral blood mononuclear cells, taken in the second trimester of pregnancy. These TCRs come from a female donor in good health, enrolled as a control in a pregnancy study.

This chain joins TRBV9 and TRBJ1-1, with 7 bases fitting TRBD1. CDR3 length: 14 amino acids. The germline V gene encodes CDR1 SGDLS and CDR2 YYNGEE. The V segment lost 2 bases and the J segment 3 bases; nucleotides outside the gene matches: 4. The CDR3 loop reads CASSVEGADTEAFF. The CDR3 nucleotides read TGTGCCAGCAGCGTGGAGGGGGCGGACACTGAAGCTTTCTTT.

The chain joins TRBV9 to TRBJ2-1, with D possibly matching TRBD1 (6 bases). V was shortened by 0 bases and J by 5 bases, with 12 bases between the two germline ends. Germline V gene lookup returns CDR1 SGDLS and CDR2 YYNGEE. This CDR3 is 15 amino acids long. CDR3: CASSVVQGIHNEQFF. In DNA form, the CDR3 reads TGTGCCAGCAGCGTAGTTCAGGGGATCCACAATGAGCAGTTCTTC.

V is TRBV5-1 and J is TRBJ1-2, with 12 bases lining up with TRBD1. CDR1 and CDR2 from the germline V gene are SGHRS and YFSETQ. The CDR3 runs 15 residues. With V trimmed by 4 bases and J by 4 bases, 5 bases remained unmatched. DNA for the CDR3: TGCGCCAGCAGCCCCGGGACAGGGGGCACCTATGGCTACACCTTC. Translated, it gives CASSPGTGGTYGYTF.